This TCR beta chain was sequenced during a study of CD8 T cells in Susac syndrome. Sequencing of TCR beta covered CD8+ and CD4+ T cells obtained from blood. This clonotype was found once. Its antigen is still unknown. Findings and limits, study-wide: It was acknowledged by the study that relatively few individuals were included in its TCR sequencing and HLA analysis.

Reverse transcription of roughly 0.45 to 1 ug RNA used random hexamers. immunoSEQ multiplex PCR amplified TCR beta CDR3 across 54 Vbeta, 13 Jbeta. One entry per CDR3 protein results from TCRdb running MiXCR on the immunoSEQ multiplex PCR reads. Here the sample spans under 250,000 distinct CDR3 sequences, about 94% being singletons. Sequencing was carried out using CD4+ T cells from PBMCs. This receptor was obtained from a human donor with Susac syndrome.

CDR3 DNA: TGTGCCAGCAGCCCCCGGGGACAGCCCGACTATGGCTACACCTTC. This codes for CASSPRGQPDYGYTF. This chain connects TRBV7-9 to TRBJ1-2, with 7 bases lining up with TRBD1. J was trimmed by 3 bases and V by 5 bases; bases with no gene match: 9. In germline, CDR1 is SEHNR, CDR2 FQNEAQ (reference sequence). The CDR3 extends over 15 amino acids.